The 21 T cell receptor beta chains presented below share a single source sample, sequenced in a study of spatial heterogeneity in lung cancer. Using its own MiXCR run on the 5' RACE reads, TCRdb lists one record per CDR3 protein. The sample lists 20,000 to 25,000 distinct CDR3 sequences, about 6% seen once, with about a tenth in the top ten. Time point indicated: sample taken at primary tumor resection. Their specific antigens are unknown. Broader study findings: Tumors with more nonsynonymous mutations had more expanded intratumoral alpha and beta TCRs.

This sample comprised lung tumor tissue, obtained at surgery. The receptors derive from a male donor with early-stage non-small cell lung cancer.

The V call is TRBV7-8, the J call TRBJ2-3; 8 positions match TRBD2. This CDR3 comprises 16 residues. V trimming: 4 bases; J trimming: 0 bases; junction bases outside the gene matches: 6. Germline V CDR1 and CDR2: SGHVS, FQNEAQ. CDR3 region: CASSWAAGGSTDTQYF. In DNA, the CDR3 is TGTGCCAGCAGCTGGGCGGCGGGGGGAAGCACAGATACGCAGTATTTT.

The sample holds many counts of this clonotype. The chain couples TRBV6-6 to TRBJ1-5; a weak D match, TRBD1 (5 bases). The CDR3 contains 18 residues. Germline CDR1 and CDR2: MNHNY and SVGAGI (reference sequence). V lost 2 bases to trimming and J lost 0 bases, with 17 bases between them. CDR3 in DNA: TGTGCCAGCAGTTACGTGGGGGGTTTGCTTTTTAGCAATCAGCCCCAGCATTTT. This gives the protein CASSYVGGLLFSNQPQHF.

This clonotype was observed many times. The V call is TRBV9, the J call TRBJ2-7; unclear D gene. CDR3 length: 13 amino acids. Trimming cost V 0 bases and J 5 bases, with 9 bases left between them. Germline V CDR1 and CDR2: SGDLS, YYNGEE. CDR3 DNA: TGTGCCAGCAGCGTAGGGGCGACCCACGAGCAGTACTTC. The encoded protein is CASSVGATHEQYF.

This clonotype is medium-sized by share. The V gene is TRBV6-5, the J gene TRBJ1-6; D is uncertain. Trimming took 4 bases from V and 6 from J, leaving 13 bases between them. Germline CDR1 is MNHEY and CDR2 is SVGAGI. There are 15 residues in the CDR3. CDR3 in DNA: TGTGCCAGCAGTTTCTCGGGAGGGCTTAATTCACCCCTCCACTTT. Its translation: CASSFSGGLNSPLHF.

This clonotype was found many times. The chain carries TRBV15 and TRBJ1-6; TRBD1 is a possible D gene (6 bases). The V and J ends lost 6 bases and 9 bases respectively, with 12 bases between them. The germline V gene encodes CDR1 LNHNV and CDR2 YYDKDF (reference sequence). The CDR3 covers 13 residues. For the CDR3, the DNA is TGTGCCACCAGTCAGGGGAAGATTTCACCCCTCCACTTT. Protein sequence: CATSQGKISPLHF.

Many counts were recorded for this clonotype. The J gene is TRBJ1-4, the V gene TRBV7-2; possibly TRBD1 for D (5 bases). The CDR3 is made up of 14 amino acids. The V end was cut by 2 bases, the J end by 8 bases, with 12 bases between. Per germline, CDR1 SGHTA and CDR2 FQGNSA. The CDR3 is CASSLIGAGEKLFF. DNA of the CDR3: TGTGCCAGCAGCTTAATTGGGGCCGGGGAAAAACTGTTTTTT.

This clonotype was detected a few times. V is TRBV29-1 and J is TRBJ2-5, with D perhaps matching TRBD1 (6 bases). V lost 6 bases to trimming and J lost 4 bases, with 9 bases between them. The germline V gene encodes CDR1 SQVTM and CDR2 ANQGSEA. The CDR3 runs 11 residues. CDR3 sequence (DNA): TGCAGCGTCGGCAGGGGAGAGACCCAGTACTTC. This gives the protein CSVGRGETQYF.

This clonotype has only a few counts. V is TRBV27 and J is TRBJ2-1; D remains unclear. The ends were cut back, 3 bases at V and 6 bases at J, with 12 bases in the middle. The CDR3 consists of 14 residues. Germline V lookup: CDR1 MNHEY, CDR2 SMNVEV (reference sequence). The CDR3 coding sequence is TGTGCCAGCAGTTTGGGCTTTTCGTTCAATGAGCAGTTCTTC. Amino acids: CASSLGFSFNEQFF.

This clonotype has at least ten counts. The chain carries TRBV7-2 and TRBJ2-5, with TRBD2 matching over 9 bases. CDR3 length equals 17 residues. Unmatched junction bases numbered 7, after V lost 0 bases and J lost 2 bases. In germline, CDR1 is SGHTA, CDR2 FQGNSA. The DNA of the CDR3 is TGTGCCAGCAGCTTAGCTCGCGGGGGGGCTCAACAAGAGACCCAGTACTTC. Translation: CASSLARGGAQQETQYF.

CDR3 region: CSAMRGRVTDTQYF. CDR3 DNA sequence: TGCAGTGCTATGCGGGGGCGGGTCACAGATACGCAGTATTTT. The chain uses TRBV20-1 and TRBJ2-3; possibly TRBD2 for D (7 bases). CDR3 size: 14 residues. Deletions cut 4 bases from V and 2 bases from J, with 13 bases between. Germline V CDR1 and CDR2: DFQATT, SNEGSKA (reference sequence).

This clonotype was observed many times. The J gene is TRBJ1-2, the V gene TRBV2; possibly TRBD1 for D (5 bases). CDR3 size: 14 residues. Germline values: CDR1 SNHLY, CDR2 FYNNEI. With 5 bases removed from V and 2 bases from J, the gap between germline ends came to 12 bases. This CDR3 is CASSPWTPNYGYTF. CDR3 DNA sequence: TGTGCCAGCAGTCCTTGGACACCAAACTATGGCTACACCTTC. Drawing the rest from reference TRBV2 and TRBJ1-2, the complete variable domain is EPEVTQTPSHQVTQMGQEVILRCVPISNHLYFYWYRQILGQKVEFLVSFYNNEISEKSEIFDDQFSVERPDGSNFTLKIRSTKLEDSAMYFCASSPWTPNYGYTFGSGTRLTVV.

This clonotype was seen at least ten times. This rearrangement joins TRBV7-2 to TRBJ1-2; no reliable D call. The V gene lost 0 bases and the J gene lost 8 bases, with 13 bases spanning the gap. Germline V gene data show CDR1 as SGHTA and CDR2 as FQGNSA. This CDR3 comprises 14 residues. CDR3 loop: CASSLAQGYSGYTF. For the CDR3, the DNA is TGTGCCAGCAGCTTAGCGCAAGGGTACTCGGGCTACACCTTC.

This clonotype was detected many times. The chain recombines TRBV4-2 with TRBJ2-7; D is perhaps TRBD1 (6 bases). The CDR3 runs to 15 residues. Trimming took 4 bases from V and 0 from J, leaving 13 bases between them. Germline V gene sequence: CDR1 LGHNA, CDR2 YNFKEQ. This CDR3 is CASSPYTGSSYEQYF. CDR3 bases: TGTGCCAGCAGCCCGTATACAGGGAGCTCCTACGAGCAGTACTTC.

This clonotype appeared many times. This chain links TRBV6-5 with TRBJ2-2; TRBD1 matches at 9 bases. This CDR3 region has 16 residues. CDR1 MNHEY and CDR2 SVGAGI come from the germline V gene. J lost 1 base, V lost 8 bases, and 8 bases had no gene match. CDR3 protein: CASLRGGQGNTGELFF. The CDR3 bases are TGTGCCAGCTTACGTGGGGGACAGGGGAACACCGGGGAGCTGTTTTTT.

This clonotype was observed a few times. Since the CDR3 does not end with the conserved phenylalanine or tryptophan, this likely comes from a read error. No DNA is shown, since the ends of the CDR3 on it are uncertain; the CDR3 is the one TCRdb lists. V is TRBV7-2 and J is TRBJ2-1; the D call in the table, TRBD2, was not verified against the DNA. The CDR3 spans 12 residues, counting both ends. Germline V gene sequence: CDR1 SGHTA, CDR2 FQGNSA. This chain's CDR3 is CASSSLAGGPFL.

This clonotype was recorded many times. V and J are TRBV7-8 and TRBJ2-6; 7 nucleotides match TRBD2. This CDR3 is built from 17 residues. Trimming at V came to 2 bases and at J to 0 bases, leaving 4 bases not matched to a gene. Germline CDR1 is SGHVS and CDR2 is FQNEAQ. CDR3 protein: CASSLIGGTSGANVLTF. CDR3 bases: TGTGCCAGCAGCTTAATCGGGGGGACCTCTGGGGCCAACGTCCTGACTTTC.

The V and J genes are TRBV28 and TRBJ1-5, with a weak D call TRBD1 (6 bases). Trimming stripped 7 bases from V and 4 bases from J, with 14 bases between. CDR3 size: 14 residues. Per germline, CDR1 MDHEN and CDR2 SYDVKM. The CDR3 is CASKGGAGNQPQHF. The DNA for the CDR3 is TGTGCCAGCAAAGGGGGGGCGGGGAATCAGCCCCAGCATTTT.

This clonotype was observed many times. The chain links TRBV11-2 to TRBJ1-2; 7 bases align to TRBD1. This CDR3 has 14 residues. Germline trimming cut 0 bases from V and 12 bases from J; bases unmatched to any gene: 10. Germline V lookup: CDR1 SGHAT, CDR2 FQNNGV. CDR3 sequence reads: CASSLDRLQGSDTF. The CDR3 DNA reads TGTGCCAGCAGCTTAGATCGACTACAGGGGTCCGACACCTTC.

This clonotype was seen repeatedly, ten times or more. The chain employs TRBV6-4 and TRBJ2-1; weak D call: TRBD2 (5 bases). The CDR3 sequence is 14 residues long. V lost 6 bases, J lost 9 bases, and 18 bases lay in between. The germline V gene encodes CDR1 MRHNA and CDR2 SNTAGT. CDR3 DNA sequence: TGTGCCAGCAGCCAAGTAGAGGGTCGTAGTGAGCAGTTCTTC. This sequence encodes CASSQVEGRSEQFF.

This clonotype was detected ten times or more. The V call is TRBV6-5, the J call TRBJ2-6; 10 bases are a match to TRBD2. J lost 0 bases, V lost 6 bases, and 5 bases had no gene match. This CDR3 is 17 amino acids long. The germline V gene encodes CDR1 MNHEY and CDR2 SVGAGI. The CDR3 reads CASSLSGGASGANVLTF. DNA of the CDR3: TGTGCCAGCAGCCTCAGCGGGGGGGCCTCTGGGGCCAACGTCCTGACTTTC.

The rearrangement uses TRBV18 and TRBJ2-3; 8 bases align to TRBD2. J lost 0 bases, V lost 3 bases, and 8 bases had no gene match. CDR1 is KGHSH, CDR2 LQKENI, per germline. The length of the CDR3 is 17 residues. This chain's CDR3 is CASSPRPRGASTDTQYF. The CDR3 DNA reads as TGTGCCAGCTCACCTCGCCCGCGGGGGGCTAGCACAGATACGCAGTATTTT.